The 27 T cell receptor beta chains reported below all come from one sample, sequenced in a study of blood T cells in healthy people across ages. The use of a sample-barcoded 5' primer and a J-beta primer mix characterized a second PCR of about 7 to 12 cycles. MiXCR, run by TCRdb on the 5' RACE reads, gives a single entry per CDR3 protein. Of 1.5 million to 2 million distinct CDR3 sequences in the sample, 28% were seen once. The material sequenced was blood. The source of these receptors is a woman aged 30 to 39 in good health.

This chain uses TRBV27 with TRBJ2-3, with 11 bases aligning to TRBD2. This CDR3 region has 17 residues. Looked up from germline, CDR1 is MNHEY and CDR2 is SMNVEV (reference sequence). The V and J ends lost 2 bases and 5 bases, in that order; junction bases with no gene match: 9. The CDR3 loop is CASSLQRSGGEGDTQYF. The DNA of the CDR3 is TGTGCCAGCAGTTTACAGCGTAGCGGGGGGGAGGGAGATACGCAGTATTTT.

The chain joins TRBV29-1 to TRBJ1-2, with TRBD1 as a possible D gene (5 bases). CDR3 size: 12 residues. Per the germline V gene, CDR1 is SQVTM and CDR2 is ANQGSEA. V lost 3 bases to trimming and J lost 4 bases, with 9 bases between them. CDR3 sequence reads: CSVEGLAYGYTF. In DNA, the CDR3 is TGCAGCGTTGAGGGGCTTGCCTATGGCTACACCTTC.

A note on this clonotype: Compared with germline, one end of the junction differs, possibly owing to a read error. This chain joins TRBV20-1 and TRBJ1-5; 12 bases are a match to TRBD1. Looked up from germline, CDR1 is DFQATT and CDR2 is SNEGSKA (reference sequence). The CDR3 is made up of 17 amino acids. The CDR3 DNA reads TGCAGTGCCAGAGGGACAGGGGGCCCGATAGGCAATCAGCCCCAGCATTTT. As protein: CSARGTGGPIGNQPQHF.

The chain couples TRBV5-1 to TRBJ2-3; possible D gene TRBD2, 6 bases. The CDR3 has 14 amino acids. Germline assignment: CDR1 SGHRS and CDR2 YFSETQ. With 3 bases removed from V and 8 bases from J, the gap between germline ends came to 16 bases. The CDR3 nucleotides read TGCGCCAGCAGCTCGATGGATAAGGGAGGTACGCAGTATTTT. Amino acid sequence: CASSSMDKGGTQYF.

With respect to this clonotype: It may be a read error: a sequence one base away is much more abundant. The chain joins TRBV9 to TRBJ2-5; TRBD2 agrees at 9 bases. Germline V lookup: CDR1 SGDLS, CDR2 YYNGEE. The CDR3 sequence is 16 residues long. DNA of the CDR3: TGTGCCAGCAGCTCTTATAGCGGGGGAACCCAAGAGGCCCAGTACTTC. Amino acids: CASSSYSGGTQEAQYF.

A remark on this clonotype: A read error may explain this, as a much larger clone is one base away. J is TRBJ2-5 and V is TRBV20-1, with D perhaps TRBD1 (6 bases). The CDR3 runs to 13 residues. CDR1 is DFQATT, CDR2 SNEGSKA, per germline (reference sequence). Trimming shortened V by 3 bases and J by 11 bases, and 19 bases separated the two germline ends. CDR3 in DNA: TGCAGTGCTAGGGCAGGGGTAGGCTACGGGCAGTACTTC. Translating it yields CSARAGVGYGQYF.

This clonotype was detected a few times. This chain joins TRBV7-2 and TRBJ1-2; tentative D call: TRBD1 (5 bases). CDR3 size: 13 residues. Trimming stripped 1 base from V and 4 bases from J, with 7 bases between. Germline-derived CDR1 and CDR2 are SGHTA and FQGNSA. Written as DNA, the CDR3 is TGTGCCAGCAGCTTAGGGACATTCTATGGCTACACCTTC. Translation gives CASSLGTFYGYTF.

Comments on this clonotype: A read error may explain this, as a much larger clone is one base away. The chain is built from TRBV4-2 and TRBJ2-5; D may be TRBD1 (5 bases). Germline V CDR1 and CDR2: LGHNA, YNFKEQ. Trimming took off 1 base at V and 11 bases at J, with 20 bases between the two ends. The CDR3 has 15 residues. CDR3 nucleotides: TGTGCCAGCAGCCAAGTGGGGCAGGGATCGCATGAGCAGTACTTC. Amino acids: CASSQVGQGSHEQYF.

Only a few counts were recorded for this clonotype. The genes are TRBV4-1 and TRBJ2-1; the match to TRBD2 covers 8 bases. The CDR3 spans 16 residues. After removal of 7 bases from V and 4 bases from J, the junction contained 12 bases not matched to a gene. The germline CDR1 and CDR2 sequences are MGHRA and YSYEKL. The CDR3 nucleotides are TGCGCCAGCACCCGGGGGGGATCCGGGCCGTACAATGAGCAGTTCTTC. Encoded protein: CASTRGGSGPYNEQFF.

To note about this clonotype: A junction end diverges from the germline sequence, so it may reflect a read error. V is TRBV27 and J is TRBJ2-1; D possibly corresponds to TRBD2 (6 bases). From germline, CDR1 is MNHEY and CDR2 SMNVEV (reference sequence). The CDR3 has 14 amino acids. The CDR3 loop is CVSTPGTLYNEQFF. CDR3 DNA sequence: TGTGTCAGCACTCCGGGGACTTTGTACAATGAGCAGTTCTTC.

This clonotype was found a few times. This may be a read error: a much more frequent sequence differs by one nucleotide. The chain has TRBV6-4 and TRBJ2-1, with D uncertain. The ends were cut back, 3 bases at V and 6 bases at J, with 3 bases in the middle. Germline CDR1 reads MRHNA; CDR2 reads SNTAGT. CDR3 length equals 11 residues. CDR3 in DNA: TGTGCCAGCAGTGAATGCAATGAGCAGTTCTTC. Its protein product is CASSECNEQFF.

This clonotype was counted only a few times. DNA for the CDR3: TGTGCCAGCAGTTTTTGGCAGAACTATGGCTACACCTTC. Protein sequence: CASSFWQNYGYTF. The genes are TRBV27 and TRBJ1-2, with D unclear. The V end lost 3 bases, the J end lost 2 bases, and 7 bases lay between the germline ends. Per germline, CDR1 MNHEY and CDR2 SMNVEV (reference sequence). The length of the CDR3 is 13 residues.

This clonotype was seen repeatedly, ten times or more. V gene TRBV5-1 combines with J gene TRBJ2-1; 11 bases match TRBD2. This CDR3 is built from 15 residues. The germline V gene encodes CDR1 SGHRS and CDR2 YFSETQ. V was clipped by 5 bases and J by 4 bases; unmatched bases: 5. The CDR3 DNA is TGCGCCAGCAGATACTTAGCGGGAGGGTACAATGAGCAGTTCTTC. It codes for CASRYLAGGYNEQFF.

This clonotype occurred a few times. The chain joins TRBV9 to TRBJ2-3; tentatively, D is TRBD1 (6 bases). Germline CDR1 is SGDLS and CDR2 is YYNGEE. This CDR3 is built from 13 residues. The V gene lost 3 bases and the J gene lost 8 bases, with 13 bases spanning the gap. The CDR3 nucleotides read TGTGCCAGCAGCGAGTCCAGCAGGGGTACGCAGTATTTT. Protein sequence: CASSESSRGTQYF.

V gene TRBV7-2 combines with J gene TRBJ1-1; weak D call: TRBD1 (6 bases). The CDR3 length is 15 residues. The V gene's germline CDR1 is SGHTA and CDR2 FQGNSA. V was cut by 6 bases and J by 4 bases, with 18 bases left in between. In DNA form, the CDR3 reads TGTGCCAGCAGTTTACAGGGAAGGTGGGGCACTGAAGCTTTCTTT. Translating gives CASSLQGRWGTEAFF.

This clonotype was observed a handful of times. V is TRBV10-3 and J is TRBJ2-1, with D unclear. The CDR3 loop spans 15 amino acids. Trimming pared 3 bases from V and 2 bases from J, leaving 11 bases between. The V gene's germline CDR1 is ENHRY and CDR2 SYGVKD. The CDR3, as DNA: TGTGCCATCAGTGAAAGGGAAGCCACCTACAATGAGCAGTTCTTC. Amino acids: CAISEREATYNEQFF.

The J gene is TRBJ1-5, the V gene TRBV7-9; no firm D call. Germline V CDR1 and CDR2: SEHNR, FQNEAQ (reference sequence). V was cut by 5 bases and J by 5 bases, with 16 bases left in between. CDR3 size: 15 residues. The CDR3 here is CASSTSGRADQPQHF. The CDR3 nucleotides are TGTGCCAGCAGCACCTCCGGTCGGGCGGATCAGCCCCAGCATTTT.

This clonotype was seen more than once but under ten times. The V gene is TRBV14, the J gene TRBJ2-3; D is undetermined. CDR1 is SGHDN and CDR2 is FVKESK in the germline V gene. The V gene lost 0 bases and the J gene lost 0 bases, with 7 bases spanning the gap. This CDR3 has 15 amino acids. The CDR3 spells CASSQDRWSTDTQYF. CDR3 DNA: TGTGCCAGCAGCCAAGACAGATGGAGCACAGATACGCAGTATTTT.

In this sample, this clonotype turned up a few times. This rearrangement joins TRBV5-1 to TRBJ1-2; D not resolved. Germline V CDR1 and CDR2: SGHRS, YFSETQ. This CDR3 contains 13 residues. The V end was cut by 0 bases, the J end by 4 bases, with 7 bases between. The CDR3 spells CASSLVGLYGYTF. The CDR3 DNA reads TGCGCCAGCAGCTTGGTTGGCCTCTATGGCTACACCTTC.

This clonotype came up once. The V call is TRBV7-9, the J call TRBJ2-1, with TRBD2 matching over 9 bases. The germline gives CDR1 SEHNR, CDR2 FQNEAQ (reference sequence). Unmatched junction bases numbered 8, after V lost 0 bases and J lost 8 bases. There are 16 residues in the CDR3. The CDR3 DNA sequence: TGTGCCAGCAGCTTAGCAGCGGGAGGATCATTCGATGAGCAGTTCTTC. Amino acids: CASSLAAGGSFDEQFF.

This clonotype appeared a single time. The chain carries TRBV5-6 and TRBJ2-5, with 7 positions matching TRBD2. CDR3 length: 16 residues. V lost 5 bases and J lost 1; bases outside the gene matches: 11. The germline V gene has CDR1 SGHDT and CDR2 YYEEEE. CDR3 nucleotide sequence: TGTGCCAGCAGTTTTACGGCCGGGACTACCCAAGAGACCCAGTACTTC. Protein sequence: CASSFTAGTTQETQYF.

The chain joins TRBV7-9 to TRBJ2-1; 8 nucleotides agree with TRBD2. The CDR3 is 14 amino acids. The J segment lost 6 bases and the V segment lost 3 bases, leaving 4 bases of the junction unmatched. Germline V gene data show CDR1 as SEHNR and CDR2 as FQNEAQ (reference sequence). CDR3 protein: CASSFGTSPNEQFF. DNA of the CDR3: TGTGCCAGCAGCTTCGGGACTAGTCCCAATGAGCAGTTCTTC.

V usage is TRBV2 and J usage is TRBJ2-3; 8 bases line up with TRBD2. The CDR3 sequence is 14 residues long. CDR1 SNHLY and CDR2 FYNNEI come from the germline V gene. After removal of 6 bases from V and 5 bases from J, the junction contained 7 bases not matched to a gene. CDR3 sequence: CASRPGTSGDTQYF. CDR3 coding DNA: TGTGCCAGCAGACCTGGGACTAGTGGAGATACGCAGTATTTT.

CDR3 residues: CASTADREGDTQYF. The CDR3 DNA reads as TGTGCCAGCACCGCCGACAGGGAGGGAGATACGCAGTATTTT. The rearrangement uses TRBV7-9 and TRBJ2-3, with D perhaps being TRBD1 or TRBD2 (7 bases each). Germline-derived CDR1 and CDR2 are SEHNR and FQNEAQ (reference sequence). CDR3 length equals 14 residues. Trimming left V 7 bases short and J 5 bases short, with 16 bases between.

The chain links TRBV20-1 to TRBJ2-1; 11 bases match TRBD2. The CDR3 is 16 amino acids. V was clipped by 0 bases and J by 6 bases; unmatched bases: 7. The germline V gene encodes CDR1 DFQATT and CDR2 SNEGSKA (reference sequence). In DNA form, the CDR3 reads TGCAGTGCTAGAGATATAATAGCGGGAGGGCTCAATGAGCAGTTCTTC. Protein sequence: CSARDIIAGGLNEQFF.

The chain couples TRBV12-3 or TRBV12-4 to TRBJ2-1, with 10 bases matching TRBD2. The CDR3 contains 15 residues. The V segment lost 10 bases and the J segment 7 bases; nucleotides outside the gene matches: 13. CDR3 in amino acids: CATLEWLAGVNEQFF. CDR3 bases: TGTGCCACCTTGGAGTGGCTAGCGGGAGTTAATGAGCAGTTCTTC.

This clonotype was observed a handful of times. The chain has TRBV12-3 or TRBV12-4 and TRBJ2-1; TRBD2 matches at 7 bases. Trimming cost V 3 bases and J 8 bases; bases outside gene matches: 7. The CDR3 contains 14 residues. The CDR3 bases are TGTGCCAGCAGTTTGGGAGCGGGGTGGTATGAGCAGTTCTTC. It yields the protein CASSLGAGWYEQFF.